The 20 T cell receptor beta chains below were found in one sample sequenced in a study of T cell repertoires in cytomegalovirus infection. TCRdb re-derived calls from the reads in MiXCR, one entry per CDR3 protein. The sample comprises about 150,000 distinct CDR3 sequences, roughly a quarter of which are singletons, and roughly 9.8% rests with the top ten. The sample comprised PBMCs. These receptors came from a human donor in good health (CMV status not recorded). Some clones in this sample may be carry-over from other donors' samples.

This chain uses TRBV25-1 with TRBJ1-4; weak D call: TRBD1 (6 bases). The germline V gene has CDR1 MGHDK and CDR2 SYGVNS. V lost 3 bases to trimming and J lost 8 bases, with 16 bases between them. The CDR3 consists of 15 residues. CDR3 region: CASSDRRTAGEKLFF. CDR3 in DNA: TGTGCCAGCAGTGATCGCCGGACAGCGGGGGAAAAACTGTTTTTT.

J is TRBJ1-3 and V is TRBV12-3 or TRBV12-4; maybe TRBD1 (5 bases). Deletions cut 4 bases from V and 0 bases from J, with 10 bases between. This CDR3 has 15 amino acids. CDR3 nucleotide sequence: TGTGCCAGCAGTTCACACAGGAGCTCTGGAAACACCATATATTTT. It translates to CASSSHRSSGNTIYF.

The chain carries TRBV30 and TRBJ1-6; TRBD1 might be the D (6 bases). CDR3 size: 13 residues. Trimming removed 4 bases at V and 7 bases at J, with 11 bases between. From germline, CDR1 is GTSNPN and CDR2 SVGIG (reference sequence). CDR3 sequence: CAWIGQTNSPLHF. The CDR3 DNA is TGTGCCTGGATTGGACAGACAAATTCACCCCTCCACTTT.

This clonotype turned up a few times. V is TRBV6-5 and J is TRBJ2-2; TRBD1 aligns across 9 bases. This CDR3 comprises 15 residues. Per germline, CDR1 MNHEY and CDR2 SVGAGI. V was clipped by 5 bases and J by 1 base; unmatched bases: 2. The CDR3, as DNA: TGTGCCAGCAGTGCGGGACAGGGGAACACCGGGGAGCTGTTTTTT. Protein sequence: CASSAGQGNTGELFF.

This clonotype counts as medium-sized. The CDR3 spells CASSPGTSSSTDTQYF. In nucleotides, the CDR3 is TGTGCCAGCAGCCCGGGGACTAGCTCTAGCACAGATACGCAGTATTTT. The V gene is TRBV7-3, the J gene TRBJ2-3, with TRBD2 identical over 9 bases. From germline, CDR1 is SGHTA and CDR2 FQGTGA. This CDR3 comprises 16 residues. V trimming: 5 bases; J trimming: 0 bases; junction bases outside the gene matches: 6.

This clonotype was recorded once. The chain joins TRBV29-1 to TRBJ2-7, with 8 bases that match TRBD1. V lost 7 bases, J lost 4 bases, and 9 bases stayed unmatched. Per germline, CDR1 SQVTM and CDR2 ANQGSEA. The CDR3 is 13 residues long. The CDR3 sequence: CSATTGVGYEQYF. CDR3 in DNA: TGCAGCGCCACGACAGGGGTAGGTTACGAGCAGTACTTC.

This clonotype showed up just a few times. The V call is TRBV2, the J call TRBJ2-2, with D uncertain. Trimming left V 6 bases short and J 9 bases short, with 14 bases between. Germline lookup yields CDR1 SNHLY and CDR2 FYNNEI. This CDR3 is 13 amino acids long. CDR3 residues: CASRPTQFRELFF. The CDR3 nucleotides read TGTGCCAGCAGACCGACTCAGTTCCGGGAGCTGTTTTTT.

This clonotype was observed at least ten times. J is TRBJ2-3 and V is TRBV7-2, with D tentatively TRBD1 (5 bases). Germline V lookup: CDR1 SGHTA, CDR2 FQGNSA. Trimming removed 2 bases at V and 4 bases at J, with 7 bases between. CDR3 length equals 13 residues. In DNA, the CDR3 is TGTGCCAGCAGCTTACAACAGGCAGATACGCAGTATTTT. This translates into CASSLQQADTQYF.

J is TRBJ2-3 and V is TRBV12-3 or TRBV12-4; TRBD1 matches 9 bases. V lost 1 base and J lost 2; bases outside the gene matches: 1. CDR3 size: 15 residues. CDR3 region: CASSLGTGDTDTQYF. CDR3 coding DNA: TGTGCCAGCAGTTTAGGGACAGGGGACACAGATACGCAGTATTTT.

V and J are TRBV28 and TRBJ2-1, with 11 bases that match TRBD2. Germline values: CDR1 MDHEN, CDR2 SYDVKM. The V segment lost 8 bases and the J segment 6 bases; nucleotides outside the gene matches: 12. This CDR3 region has 16 residues. This CDR3 is CASRANSGTSGNEQFF. The DNA of the CDR3 is TGTGCCAGCCGCGCGAACTCCGGGACTAGCGGCAATGAGCAGTTCTTC.

The chain links TRBV13 to TRBJ1-1; no firm D call. The V end lost 0 bases, the J end lost 11 bases, and 10 bases lay between the germline ends. Germline V CDR1 and CDR2: PRHDT, FYEKMQ (reference sequence). The CDR3 sequence is 12 residues long. The CDR3 region has the DNA TGTGCCAGCAGCTTAGGAGGGCGTCCCGCTTTCTTT. Protein: CASSLGGRPAFF.

This clonotype was seen only a few times. CDR3 in DNA: TGTGCCAGTAGTCCAACAGGGATCGGCACTGAAGCTTTCTTT. It specifies CASSPTGIGTEAFF. The chain recombines TRBV19 with TRBJ1-1; tentative D call: TRBD1 (6 bases). V lost 5 bases and J lost 4, with 14 bases in between. Germline lookup yields CDR1 LNHDA and CDR2 SQIVND (reference sequence). The CDR3 is made up of 14 amino acids.

The chain carries TRBV12-3 or TRBV12-4 and TRBJ1-3; D possibly corresponds to TRBD1 (6 bases). V was pared by 4 bases and J by 4 bases, with 11 bases between. CDR3 length equals 14 residues. The CDR3 region is CASSSSDRGNTIYF. The CDR3 DNA is TGTGCCAGCAGTTCCTCCGACAGGGGAAACACCATATATTTT.

This clonotype was counted between two and nine times. The chain employs TRBV2 and TRBJ2-7; 7 bases agree with TRBD2. Germline CDR1 reads SNHLY; CDR2 reads FYNNEI. This CDR3 is 14 amino acids long. Trimming at V came to 0 bases and at J to 3 bases, leaving 2 bases not matched to a gene. The CDR3 region is CASSEAGGNYEQYF. DNA for the CDR3: TGTGCCAGCAGTGAAGCGGGGGGGAACTACGAGCAGTACTTC.

This chain links TRBV4-2 with TRBJ2-1; D unresolved. The CDR3 has 13 residues. V lost 0 bases and J lost 3, with 3 bases in between. Germline loops: CDR1 LGHNA, CDR2 YNFKEQ. CDR3 sequence: CASSQEYYNEQFF. For the CDR3, the DNA is TGTGCCAGCAGCCAAGAGTACTACAATGAGCAGTTCTTC.

CDR3 loop: CASSYSNSWGYGYTF. In DNA form, the CDR3 reads TGTGCCAGCAGTTACTCGAATTCCTGGGGCTATGGCTACACCTTC. The rearrangement links TRBV6-5 to TRBJ1-2; D not resolved. The germline V gene has CDR1 MNHEY and CDR2 SVGAGI. The CDR3 totals 15 residues. The V end lost 0 bases, the J end lost 4 bases, and 12 bases lay between the germline ends.

The chain recombines TRBV11-2 with TRBJ2-3; 11 nucleotides agree with TRBD2. CDR1 is SGHAT and CDR2 is FQNNGV in the germline V gene. Trimming removed 5 bases from V and 3 bases from J; junction bases left unmatched: 10. This CDR3 comprises 17 residues. The CDR3 DNA reads TGTGCCAGCAGCCACGAGACTAGCGGGGTTGGGACAGATACGCAGTATTTT. It codes for CASSHETSGVGTDTQYF.

This clonotype ranks as medium-sized. The chain employs TRBV6-5 and TRBJ2-5; D is ambiguous. Germline CDR1 reads MNHEY; CDR2 reads SVGAGI. The V end lost 0 bases, the J end lost 0 bases, and 11 bases lay between the germline ends. The CDR3 has 16 amino acids. The CDR3 loop reads CASSYSTQVYQETQYF. CDR3 DNA: TGTGCCAGCAGTTACTCGACGCAGGTGTACCAAGAGACCCAGTACTTC.

This clonotype was seen a handful of times. The rearrangement joins TRBV30 to TRBJ2-7; D ambiguous. Trimming shortened V by 3 bases and J by 5 bases, and 14 bases separated the two germline ends. The CDR3 consists of 13 residues. Germline V CDR1 and CDR2: GTSNPN, SVGIG (reference sequence). The CDR3 reads CAWSLDFSHEQYF. The CDR3 DNA is TGTGCCTGGAGCCTAGATTTTTCCCACGAGCAGTACTTC. The full variable domain, its missing parts supplied by reference TRBV30 and TRBJ2-7, is SQTIHQWPATLVQPVGSPLSLECTVEGTSNPNLYWYRQAAGRGLQLLFYSVGIGQISSEVPQNLSASRPQDRQFILSSKKLLLSDSGFYLCAWSLDFSHEQYFGPGTRLTVT.

This clonotype was seen many times. The chain links TRBV7-9 to TRBJ1-2; D remains unclear. Germline CDR1 reads SEHNR; CDR2 reads FQNEAQ (reference sequence). Trimming cost V 2 bases and J 0 bases, with 13 bases left between them. This CDR3 has 16 amino acids. The CDR3 here is CASSLSRTEANYGYTF. The CDR3 DNA sequence: TGTGCCAGCAGCTTAAGCCGGACGGAAGCTAACTATGGCTACACCTTC.